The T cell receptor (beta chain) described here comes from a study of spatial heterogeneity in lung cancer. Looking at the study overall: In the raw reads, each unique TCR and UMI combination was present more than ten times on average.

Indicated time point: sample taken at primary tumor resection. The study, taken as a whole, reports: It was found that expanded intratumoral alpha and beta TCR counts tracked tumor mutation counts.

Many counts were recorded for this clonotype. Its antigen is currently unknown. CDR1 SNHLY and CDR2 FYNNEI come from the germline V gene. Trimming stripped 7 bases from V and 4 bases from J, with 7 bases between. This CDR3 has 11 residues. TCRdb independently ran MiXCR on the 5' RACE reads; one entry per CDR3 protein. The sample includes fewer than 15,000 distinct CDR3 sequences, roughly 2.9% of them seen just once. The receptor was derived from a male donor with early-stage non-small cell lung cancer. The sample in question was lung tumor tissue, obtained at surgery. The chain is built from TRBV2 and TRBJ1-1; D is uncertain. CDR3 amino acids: CASIRATEAFF. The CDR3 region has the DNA TGTGCCAGCATCCGGGCCACTGAAGCTTTCTTT.